The source of this TCR beta chain is a study of T cell clones after liver transplantation. Study in general: A pre-transplant mixed lymphocyte reaction with TCRbeta sequencing defined graft-donor-reactive clones followed in post-transplant blood. Patients counted as tolerant after at least one year off all immunosuppression, enzymes not exceeding twice normal.

Generated by immunoSEQ multiplex PCR, the TCRdb table keeps only in-frame clones and is missing some. The sample yields tens of thousands of clones, 71% seen once. The CDR3 extends over 16 amino acids. Broader study findings: Circulating graft-donor-reactive CD4 TCRbeta sequences fell significantly post-transplant in most of the 8 subjects.

Ten or more counts support this clone. Its specificity is not known. The rearrangement links TRBV21-1 to TRBJ1-5; the DNA was not used to check the table's D call, TRBD1. TRBV21-1 has pseudogene status. The source is a human donor who received a liver transplant. The sequenced sample was CD4+ T cells from blood, obtained before liver transplant. The CDR3 nucleotides are TGTGCCAGCAGCAAATGTCGCAGTGGGGCCCATCAGCCCCAGCATTTT. Translated, it gives CASSKCRSGAHQPQHF.